One and the same sample provided the 15 T cell receptor beta chains below, sequenced in a study of T cells in Graves' hyperthyroidism and ophthalmopathy. RNA transcripts were the template for amplifying TCR beta CDR3 regions. When the TCR CDR3 underwent first-round RT-PCR, the HTBI primer set was used. TCRdb reanalysed the multiplex PCR reads using MiXCR and keeps one entry per CDR3 protein. The table shows some 300,000 distinct CDR3 sequences, with 16% occurring only once. Sequencing was carried out using blood. These receptors came from a man aged 30 to 39 with Graves' hyperthyroidism.

This clonotype has only a few counts. V usage is TRBV19 and J usage is TRBJ1-2, with TRBD1 matching 7 bases. Germline assignment: CDR1 LNHDA and CDR2 SQIVND (reference sequence). The CDR3 is 12 residues long. With 8 bases clipped from V and 5 bases from J, the junction kept 5 bases outside the gene matches. The CDR3 DNA reads TGTGCCAGTTATGTGGGACAGTATGGCTACACCTTC. This encodes CASYVGQYGYTF.

This clonotype was recorded many times. This CDR3 is CARSYEQYF. In nucleotides, the CDR3 is TGTGCCAGATCCTACGAGCAGTACTTC. The V call is TRBV12-3 or TRBV12-4, the J call TRBJ2-7; D is unresolved. V lost 9 bases, J lost 1 base, and 1 base lay in between. The CDR3 has 9 residues.

The chain employs TRBV30 and TRBJ2-3, with D possibly matching TRBD2 (6 bases). The CDR3 contains 12 residues. In germline, CDR1 is GTSNPN, CDR2 SVGIG (reference sequence). Trimming removed 0 bases from V and 6 bases from J, with 7 bases in between. CDR3 in amino acids: CAWSVRGDTQYF. CDR3 in DNA: TGTGCCTGGAGTGTACGGGGGGATACGCAGTATTTT.

This chain joins TRBV5-6 and TRBJ2-1; tentatively, D is TRBD1 (6 bases). Germline CDR1 is SGHDT and CDR2 is YYEEEE. The CDR3 totals 12 residues. With 2 bases removed from V and 11 bases from J, the gap between germline ends came to 11 bases. As DNA, the CDR3 is TGTGCCAGCAGCTTCACAGGGCTTAAGCAGTTCTTC. The encoded protein is CASSFTGLKQFF.

This clonotype was found many times. This chain connects TRBV30 to TRBJ1-4; the D gene is possibly TRBD1 (5 bases). The CDR3 contains 17 residues. Per the germline V gene, CDR1 is GTSNPN and CDR2 is SVGIG (reference sequence). V dropped 1 base and J dropped 6 bases, with 21 bases sitting between them. The chain's CDR3 is CAWSGPQIIDRYEKLFF. CDR3 sequence (DNA): TGTGCCTGGAGTGGACCCCAAATCATCGACAGATATGAAAAACTGTTTTTT.

The sample holds many counts of this clonotype. CDR3 protein: CASSASSGAYNEQFF. DNA of the CDR3: TGTGCCAGCAGCGCCTCTAGCGGGGCCTACAATGAGCAGTTCTTC. This chain joins TRBV11-2 and TRBJ2-1; 9 nucleotides agree with TRBD2. CDR1 and CDR2 from the germline V gene are SGHAT and FQNNGV. The J segment lost 2 bases and the V segment lost 5 bases, leaving 4 bases of the junction unmatched. CDR3 size: 15 residues. Variable domain in full (rest from reference TRBV11-2 and TRBJ2-1): EAGVAQSPRYKIIEKRQSVAFWCNPISGHATLYWYQQILGQGPKLLIQFQNNGVVDDSQLPKDRFSAERLKGVDSTLKIQPAKLEDSAVYLCASSASSGAYNEQFFGPGTRLTVL.

There are many counts of this clonotype. The CDR3 DNA follows: TGTGCCAGCTCACCTACTAGCGGGAGGGCCGGAAATGAGCAGTTCTTC. Protein sequence: CASSPTSGRAGNEQFF. This chain links TRBV18 with TRBJ2-1; TRBD2 matches 13 bases. V dropped 3 bases and J dropped 7; count of bases not matched to a gene: 6. In germline, CDR1 is KGHSH, CDR2 LQKENI. This CDR3 has 16 residues.

This clonotype was counted at least ten times. This chain uses TRBV5-1 with TRBJ2-1, with TRBD2 identical over 10 bases. The CDR3 is made up of 14 amino acids. Germline CDR1 is SGHRS and CDR2 is YFSETQ. After removal of 3 bases from V and 5 bases from J, the junction contained 2 bases not matched to a gene. The CDR3 sequence: CASSWTSGNNEQFF. CDR3 sequence (DNA): TGCGCCAGCAGCTGGACTAGCGGAAACAATGAGCAGTTCTTC.

This clonotype was detected ten times or more. The V and J genes are TRBV12-3 or TRBV12-4 and TRBJ2-7; tentatively, D is TRBD2 (6 bases). This CDR3 region has 14 residues. V lost 1 base to trimming and J lost 8 bases, with 15 bases between them. CDR3 nucleotides: TGTGCCAGCAGTTTAGGTAGCGCGGGCGGGAAGCAGTACTTC. It encodes CASSLGSAGGKQYF.

This clonotype was recorded at least ten times. The chain employs TRBV24-1 and TRBJ2-7; a possible D gene is TRBD2 (6 bases). CDR1 and CDR2 (germline): KGHDR, SFDVKD. The CDR3 has 15 amino acids. The ends were cut back, 8 bases at V and 0 bases at J, with 16 bases in the middle. The DNA of the CDR3 is TGTGCCACCACCTTTTGGAGGGGACCCTCCTACGAGCAGTACTTC. Translating it yields CATTFWRGPSYEQYF.

The chain is built from TRBV20-1 and TRBJ2-7, with a weak D call TRBD2 (6 bases). CDR3 length: 15 amino acids. Trimming stripped 2 bases from V and 5 bases from J, with 19 bases between. Germline CDR1 reads DFQATT; CDR2 reads SNEGSKA (reference sequence). The chain's CDR3 is CSARFLASAYHEQYF. For the CDR3, the DNA is TGCAGTGCTAGATTTTTGGCTAGCGCTTACCACGAGCAGTACTTC.

The sample holds many counts of this clonotype. The chain recombines TRBV7-3 with TRBJ2-1; D is perhaps TRBD2 (7 bases). The CDR3 covers 15 residues. V gave up 7 bases and J gave up 6 bases, with 19 bases separating them. Germline V CDR1 and CDR2: SGHTA, FQGTGA. This CDR3 reads CASTKRGGAGNEQFF. CDR3 nucleotide sequence: TGTGCCAGCACCAAAAGGGGGGGCGCGGGCAATGAGCAGTTCTTC.

This clonotype was detected ten times or more. This CDR3 is CASRDHGSGGYGYTF. In nucleotides, the CDR3 is TGTGCCAGCAGGGATCATGGCAGTGGAGGTTATGGCTACACCTTC. The J gene is TRBJ1-2, the V gene TRBV6-1; D is ambiguous. Trimming took off 6 bases at V and 5 bases at J, with 19 bases between the two ends. The CDR3 is 15 amino acids. CDR1 is MNHNS, CDR2 SASEGT, per germline.

In its sample, this clonotype was seen a few times. Germline is not matched at one junction end, which may reflect a read error. V usage is TRBV7-2 and J usage is TRBJ2-7; 7 bases match TRBD1. The CDR3 consists of 15 residues. The germline V gene encodes CDR1 SGHTA and CDR2 FQGNSA. The CDR3 DNA follows: TGTGCCATCAGAGCCGGACAGGCCAGCTCCTACGAGCGGTACTTC. Its translation: CAIRAGQASSYERYF.

The chain recombines TRBV5-1 with TRBJ2-5; TRBD1 is a possible D gene (5 bases). This CDR3 is 14 amino acids long. Germline V gene data show CDR1 as SGHRS and CDR2 as YFSETQ. With 1 base removed from V and 6 bases from J, the gap between germline ends came to 13 bases. CDR3 in amino acids: CASSLLGAGQTQYF. As DNA, the CDR3 is TGCGCCAGCAGCTTGTTAGGGGCAGGACAGACCCAGTACTTC.